A single T cell receptor beta chain is shown here with its context. The sample comes from a study of blood T cell repertoires in COVID-19. Study in general: There were acute and convalescent COVID-19 samples, and they came from the United States, Italy and Spain. In each case, the material was cDNA or gDNA derived from T cells, B-cell-depleted T cells, or PBMCs.

Data came from immunoSEQ multiplex PCR; TCRdb stores just in-frame clones and leaves some out. The table shows more than 70,000 clones, with about 82% occurring only once. This CDR3 is 13 amino acids long. V lost 1 base and J lost 2, with 5 bases in between. Germline V gene lookup returns CDR1 MDHEN and CDR2 SYDVKM. The sequencing input was peripheral blood. The TCR sequence derives from a woman older than 75 with active or convalescent COVID-19. The J gene is TRBJ2-5, the V gene TRBV28; D is unresolved. CDR3 in amino acids: CASSLFGQETQYF. The CDR3 region has the DNA TGTGCCAGCAGTTTATTCGGGCAAGAGACCCAGTACTTC.